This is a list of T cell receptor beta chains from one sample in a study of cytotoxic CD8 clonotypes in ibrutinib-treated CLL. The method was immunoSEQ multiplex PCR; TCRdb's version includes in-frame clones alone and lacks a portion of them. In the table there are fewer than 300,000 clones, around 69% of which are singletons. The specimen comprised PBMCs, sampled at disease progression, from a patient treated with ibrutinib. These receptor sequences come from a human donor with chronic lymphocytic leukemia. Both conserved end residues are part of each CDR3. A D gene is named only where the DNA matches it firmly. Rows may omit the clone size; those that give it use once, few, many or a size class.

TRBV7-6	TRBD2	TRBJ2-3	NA	TGTGCCAGCAGCTTACAAGCGGGGGGGCCGGTGGGAGATACGCAGTATTTT	CASSLQAGGPVGDTQYF
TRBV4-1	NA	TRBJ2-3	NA	TGCGCCAGCAGCCAGGGGACTGCCGGGAGCACAGATACGCAGTATTTT	CASSQGTAGSTDTQYF
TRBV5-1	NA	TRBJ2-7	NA	TGCGCCAGCAGCCCGCGAGGGTACGAGCAGTACTTC	CASSPRGYEQYF
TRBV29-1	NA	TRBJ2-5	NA	TGCAGCGTTGCTGGGTCGATTGAAAAATACTTC	CSVAGSIEKYF
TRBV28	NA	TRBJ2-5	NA	TGTGCCAGCAGTTCGACAGGATTGTACCAAGAGACCCAGTACTTC	CASSSTGLYQETQYF
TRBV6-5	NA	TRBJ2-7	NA	TGTGCCAGCACCGACGGTGTACATGGGTTAGCGCAGTACTTC	CASTDGVHGLAQYF
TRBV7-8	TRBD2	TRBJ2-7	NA	TGTGCCAGCAGCTTTTTGGACCGGAGGACTAGCGGCGGTTACGAGCAGTACTTC	CASSFLDRRTSGGYEQYF
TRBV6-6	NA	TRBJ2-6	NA	TGTGCCAGCTTCAAGAACTCTGGGGCCAACGTCCTGACTTTC	CASFKNSGANVLTF
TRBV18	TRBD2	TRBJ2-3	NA	TGTGCCAGCTCACCACCGAAGGGACTAGCGGGAGATACGCAGTATTTT	CASSPPKGLAGDTQYF
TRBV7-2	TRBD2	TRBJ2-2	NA	TGTGCCAGCAGCCCTGTTGGGGGGGGCACCGGGGAGCTGTTTTTT	CASSPVGGGTGELFF
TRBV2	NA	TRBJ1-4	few	TGTGCCAGCGTGAGTCCGGCCGGTTGGACAACTAATGAAAAACTGTTTTTT	CASVSPAGWTTNEKLFF
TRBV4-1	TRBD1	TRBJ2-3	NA	TGCGCCAGCAGCCAAGAGTTGGCGGGGGACAGGGCAGATACGCAGTATTTT	CASSQELAGDRADTQYF
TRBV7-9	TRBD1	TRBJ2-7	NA	TGTGCCAGCATCGGAACAGGGGTGTACAGCTCCTACGAGCAGTACTTC	CASIGTGVYSSYEQYF
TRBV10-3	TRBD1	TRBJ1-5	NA	TGTGCCATCAGTGATCGACAGGGGCAGCCCCAGCATTTT	CAISDRQGQPQHF
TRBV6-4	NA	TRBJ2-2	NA	TGTGCCAGCAGTGACGATTTCGGGGAGCTGTTTTTT	CASSDDFGELFF
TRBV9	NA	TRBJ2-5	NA	TGTGCCAGCAGCGCTGGACCCCGGGCATGGACCCAGTACTTC	CASSAGPRAWTQYF
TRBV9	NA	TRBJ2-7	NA	TGTGCCAGCAGCCAACTACCTAAACTTGGGACGGGTACCTACGAGCAGTACTTC	CASSQLPKLGTGTYEQYF
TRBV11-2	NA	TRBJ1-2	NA	TGTGCCAGCAGCTTAGATTCTGGACGGCCCCGGGGAGGCTACACCTTC	CASSLDSGRPRGGYTF
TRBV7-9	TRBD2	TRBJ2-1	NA	TGTGCCAGCAGCTTAGTAGGGGGACTAGCGGGAGTTTACAATGAGCAGTTCTTC	CASSLVGGLAGVYNEQFF
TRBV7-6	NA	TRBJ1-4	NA	TGTGCCAGCAGCCGGAGTAGGGATGAAAAACTGTTTTTT	CASSRSRDEKLFF
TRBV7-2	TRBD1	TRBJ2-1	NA	TGTGCCAGCAGCTCCCGGACAGGGAGCTCCTACAATGAGCAGTTCTTC	CASSSRTGSSYNEQFF
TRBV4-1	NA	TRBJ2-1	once	TGCGCCAGCAGCCAAGACCCCGGCGAGCAGTTCTTC	CASSQDPGEQFF
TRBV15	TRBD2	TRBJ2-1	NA	TGTGCCACCAGCAGGATACTAGCGGGAGCATATGAGCAGTTCTTC	CATSRILAGAYEQFF
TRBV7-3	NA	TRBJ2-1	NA	TGTGCCAGCAGCTTAGGCCCCACTGAGCAGTTCTTC	CASSLGPTEQFF
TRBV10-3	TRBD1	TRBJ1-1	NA	TGTGCCATCAGTGATTACACAGGGGAGACTGAAGCTTTCTTT	CAISDYTGETEAFF
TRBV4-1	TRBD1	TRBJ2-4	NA	TGCGCCAGCAGCCAAGAGGAAGGGGGCTCAAAAAACATTCAGTACTTC	CASSQEEGGSKNIQYF
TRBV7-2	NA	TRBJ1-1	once	TGTGCCAGCAGCTTAGGAGAGGGTCTGAACACTGAAGCTTTCTTT	CASSLGEGLNTEAFF
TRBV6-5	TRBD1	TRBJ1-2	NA	TGTGCCAGCAGTTACGGGGGGACAGGGTATGGCTACACCTTC	CASSYGGTGYGYTF
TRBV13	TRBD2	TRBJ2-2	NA	TGTGCCAGCAGCTTACTAGCGGGGGTGAACACCGGGGAGCTGTTTTTT	CASSLLAGVNTGELFF
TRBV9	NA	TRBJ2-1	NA	TGTGCCAGCAGCGGCACAGGGTCGGGTGAGCAGTTCTTC	CASSGTGSGEQFF
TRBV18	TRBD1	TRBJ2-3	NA	TGTGCCACAACGAACGTCGGGGACAGGGGCACAGATACGCAGTATTTT	CATTNVGDRGTDTQYF
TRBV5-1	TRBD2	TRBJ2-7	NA	TGCGCCAGCAGCTTGATAGCGGGGGGAGGCTACGAGCAGTACTTC	CASSLIAGGGYEQYF
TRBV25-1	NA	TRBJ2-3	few	TGTGCCAGCAGTGTTGGCACAGATACGCAGTATTTT	CASSVGTDTQYF
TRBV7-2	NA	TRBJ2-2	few	TGTGCCAGCAGCTTAGCCGGTGGAACCGGGGAGCTGTTTTTT	CASSLAGGTGELFF
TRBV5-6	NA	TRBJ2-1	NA	TGTGCCAGCAGCTTGCCCTACAATGAGCAGTTCTTC	CASSLPYNEQFF
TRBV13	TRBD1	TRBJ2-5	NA	TGTGCCAGCAGCTCGGACAGGGCGTGGAGGACCCAGTACTTC	CASSSDRAWRTQYF
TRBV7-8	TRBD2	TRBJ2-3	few	TGTGCCAGCAGCTTAGCTGCGACTAGCGGGAGTATGGGACCCACAGATACGCAGTATTTT	CASSLAATSGSMGPTDTQYF
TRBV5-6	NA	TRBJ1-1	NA	TGTGCCAGCAGTCCCGGGCCCCGGAACACTGAAGCTTTCTTT	CASSPGPRNTEAFF
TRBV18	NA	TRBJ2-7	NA	TGTGCCAGCTCACCCGGGAATTCCTACGAGCAGTACTTC	CASSPGNSYEQYF
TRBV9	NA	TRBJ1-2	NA	TGTGCCAGCAGCGTTGCAGAGGACTATGGCTACACCTTC	CASSVAEDYGYTF
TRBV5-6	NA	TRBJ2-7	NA	TGTGCCAGCAGCTTTCAGGGGTCCTACGAGCAGTACTTC	CASSFQGSYEQYF
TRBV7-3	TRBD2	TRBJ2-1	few	TGTGCCAGCAGCCCCACCCGACTAGCGGGTTACAATGAGCAGTTCTTC	CASSPTRLAGYNEQFF
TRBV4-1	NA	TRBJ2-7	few	TGCGCCAGCAGCCAAGTCGCCGGGACGGGGATATACGAGCAGTACTTC	CASSQVAGTGIYEQYF
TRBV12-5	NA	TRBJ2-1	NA	TGTGCTAGTGGTTCGGGTCCGGGGAACAGGATTAATGAGCAGTTCTTC	CASGSGPGNRINEQFF
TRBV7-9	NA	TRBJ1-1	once	TGTGCCAGCAGCTTGGGTTACACTGAAGCTTTCTTT	CASSLGYTEAFF
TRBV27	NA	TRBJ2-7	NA	TGTGCCAGCGGCCGGGACCCCTACTACGAGCAGTACTTC	CASGRDPYYEQYF
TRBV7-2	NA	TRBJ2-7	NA	TGTGCCAGCAGCTTGGTGGGCCAAGGGCAGTACTTC	CASSLVGQGQYF
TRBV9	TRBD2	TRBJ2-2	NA	TGTGCCAGCAGCGGACTAGCGGGGGGGCCGTCCACCGGGGAGCTGTTTTTT	CASSGLAGGPSTGELFF
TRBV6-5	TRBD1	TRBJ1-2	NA	TGTGCCAGCACTGACGGGACAGGAACTTATGGCTACACCTTC	CASTDGTGTYGYTF